This T cell receptor (beta chain) was documented in a study of T-cell reconstitution after alpha-beta-depleted transplantation in children. The authors prepared the TCRbeta library with unique molecular identifiers. One entry per CDR3 protein, called by TCRdb with MiXCR from the PCR reads. The sample yields 600,000 to 700,000 distinct CDR3 sequences, 10% to 15% seen once. Per germline, CDR1 SGHRS and CDR2 YFSETQ. Trimming took 1 base from V and 3 from J, leaving 5 bases between them. CDR3 size: 12 residues. Broader study findings: After one year, T-cell counts and TCRbeta diversity mostly came from new T cells. Some patients' high day-60 TCRbeta diversity was attributed to recipient cells surviving conditioning. Expanded graft clones numbering several hundred reportedly gave rise to alpha-beta T cells about two months after transplant.

A note on this clonotype: The antigen remains unidentified. A much bigger clone sits one base away, suggesting this may be a read error.

The input for sequencing was PBMCs, taken before TCRalphabeta/CD19-depleted stem cell transplant. The TCR sequence derives from a girl aged 2-10 years with congenital amegakaryocytic thrombocytopenia, due to receive a stem cell transplant. This chain connects TRBV5-1 to TRBJ2-7; D not resolved. Here the CDR3 reads CASSLSNYEQYF. The CDR3 region has the DNA TGCGCCAGCAGCTTGTCAAACTACGAGCAGTACTTC.